This T cell receptor beta chain was recovered during a study of shared clonotypes between healthy human individuals. V lost 3 bases to trimming and J lost 3 bases, with 8 bases between them. CDR3 length: 13 amino acids. The germline CDR1 and CDR2 sequences are SGHTA and FQGNSA. This table comes from immunoSEQ multiplex PCR, and its TCRdb copy is limited to in-frame clones, with some not included. The sample includes over 850,000 clones, about four fifths of them seen just once. The source is a man between 18 and 35 years old in good health. Some clones in this sample may be carry-over from other donors' samples. The chain carries TRBV7-2 and TRBJ1-1; tentatively, D is TRBD1 (5 bases). The specimen was memory CD4+ T cells from PBMCs. Subset noted: CD45RA-negative fraction. CDR3 region: CASSFQGDTEAFF. CDR3 DNA sequence: TGTGCCAGCAGCTTCCAGGGTGACACTGAAGCTTTCTTT.